Reported below is one TCR beta chain. The junction differs from germline at one of its ends, possibly a read error. The data belong to a study of T-cell reconstitution after alpha-beta-depleted transplantation in children. TCRbeta library preparation incorporated unique molecular identifiers. Using its own MiXCR run on the PCR reads, TCRdb lists one record per CDR3 protein. The profile shows approximately 97,000 distinct CDR3 sequences, under 9% of them singletons. Germline assignment: CDR1 SGHKS and CDR2 YYEKEE (reference sequence). This CDR3 is 13 amino acids long. The sequencing used PBMCs, collected before TCRalphabeta/CD19-depleted stem cell transplant. The chain uses TRBV5-5 and TRBJ2-5; the D gene is possibly TRBD2 (5 bases). The clonotype originates from a boy younger than 10 with acute lymphoblastic leukemia, due to receive a stem cell transplant. The CDR3 loop reads CARSLVGVETQYF. Here the CDR3 DNA reads TGTGCCAGGAGCTTGGTGGGAGTGGAGACCCAGTACTTC. The variable domain in full, with the rest retrieved from reference TRBV5-5 and TRBJ2-5, is DAGVTQSPTHLIKTRGQQVTLRCSPISGHKSVSWYQQVLGQGPQFIFQYYEKEERGRGNFPDRFSARQFPNYSSELNVNALLLGDSALYLCARSLVGVETQYFGPGTRLLVL.